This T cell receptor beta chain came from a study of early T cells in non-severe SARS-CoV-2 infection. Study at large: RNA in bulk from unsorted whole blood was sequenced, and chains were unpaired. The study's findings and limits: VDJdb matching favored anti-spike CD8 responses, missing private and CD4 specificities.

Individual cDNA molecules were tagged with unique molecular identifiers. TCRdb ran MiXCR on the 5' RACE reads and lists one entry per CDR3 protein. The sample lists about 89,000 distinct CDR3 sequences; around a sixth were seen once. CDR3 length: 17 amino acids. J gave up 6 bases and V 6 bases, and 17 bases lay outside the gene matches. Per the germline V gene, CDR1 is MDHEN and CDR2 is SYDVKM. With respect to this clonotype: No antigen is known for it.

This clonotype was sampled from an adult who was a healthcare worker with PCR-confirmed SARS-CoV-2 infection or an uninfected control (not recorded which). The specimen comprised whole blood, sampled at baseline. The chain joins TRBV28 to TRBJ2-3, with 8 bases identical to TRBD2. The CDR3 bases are TGTGCCAGCAGCCGTTACCCCTCGACTAGCGAGACGGATACGCAGTATTTT. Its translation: CASSRYPSTSETDTQYF.